The 28 T cell receptor beta chains in this list originate from one sample, sequenced in a study of cytomegalovirus exposure and HLA in healthy donors. With 60 Vbeta and 13 Jbeta primers, the PCR was carried out. Produced via immunoSEQ multiplex PCR; TCRdb's table is partial and in-frame only. The data contain some 150,000 clones, roughly 73% of them singletons. Sequenced: PBMCs. Source of these receptors: a man aged 35-49 years in good health and CMV-seronegative.

The chain combines TRBV25-1 with TRBJ2-1, with TRBD2 matching over 10 bases. Germline V gene data show CDR1 as MGHDK and CDR2 as SYGVNS. CDR3 length: 15 residues. V trimming: 6 bases; J trimming: 4 bases; junction bases outside the gene matches: 6. The CDR3 is CASRVAGGPYNEQFF. CDR3 sequence (DNA): TGTGCCAGCAGGGTAGCGGGGGGTCCTTACAATGAGCAGTTCTTC.

This rearrangement joins TRBV2 to TRBJ1-5, with D tentatively TRBD1 (5 bases). Germline V lookup: CDR1 SNHLY, CDR2 FYNNEI. The CDR3 spans 13 residues. Trimming left V 10 bases short and J 6 bases short, with 16 bases between. The CDR3 region is CATTQAEGQPQHF. CDR3 coding DNA: TGTGCCACCACACAGGCGGAGGGTCAGCCCCAGCATTTT.

The table lists this clone with a count of one. The V gene is TRBV19, the J gene TRBJ2-3; 12 bases fit TRBD1. V was clipped by 5 bases and J by 4 bases; unmatched bases: 10. Germline-derived CDR1 and CDR2 are LNHDA and SQIVND (reference sequence). This CDR3 has 17 residues. The DNA for the CDR3 is TGTGCCAGTAGTTTGTCCGGGACAGGGGGCTTCGCAGATACGCAGTATTTT. Translated, it gives CASSLSGTGGFADTQYF.

The chain joins TRBV6-1 to TRBJ2-7, with 9 bases matching TRBD1. Per germline, CDR1 MNHNS and CDR2 SASEGT. V trimming: 3 bases; J trimming: 5 bases; junction bases outside the gene matches: 5. CDR3 size: 14 residues. The DNA for the CDR3 is TGTGCCAGCAGTGAGACAGGGGGGGGCGACGAGCAGTACTTC. This sequence encodes CASSETGGGDEQYF.

This clone has just one count. The V and J genes are TRBV10-2 and TRBJ2-3, with a possible D match to TRBD2 (5 bases). The CDR3 is 15 amino acids. The V end was cut by 1 base, the J end by 2 bases, with 10 bases between. The germline V gene has CDR1 WSHSY and CDR2 SAAADI. CDR3 nucleotide sequence: TGCGCCAGCAGTGAGTTGACGGGATTCACAGATACGCAGTATTTT. It is translated as CASSELTGFTDTQYF.

The CDR3 sequence is CASSTRWSGGFETQYF. The CDR3 coding sequence is TGTGCCAGCAGCACCCGGTGGTCAGGGGGTTTTGAGACCCAGTACTTC. The J gene is TRBJ2-5, the V gene TRBV5-8; 7 bases agree with TRBD1. Germline V gene data show CDR1 as SGHTS and CDR2 as YDEGEE. The length of the CDR3 is 16 residues. The V gene end was trimmed by 4 bases and the J gene end by 5 bases; junction bases not matched to a gene: 14. Full variable domain (missing parts from reference TRBV5-8 and TRBJ2-5): EAGVTQSPTHLIKTRGQQATLRCSPISGHTSVYWYQQALGLGLQFLLWYDEGEERNRGNFPPRFSGRQFPNYSSELNVNALELEDSALYLCASSTRWSGGFETQYFGPGTRLLVL.

This rearrangement joins TRBV4-1 to TRBJ1-1; D is ambiguous. V was clipped by 1 base and J by 3 bases, with 9 bases between them. Germline CDR1 and CDR2: MGHRA and YSYEKL. The CDR3 consists of 14 residues. In nucleotides, the CDR3 is TGCGCCAGCAGCCAAGGATCCCGGGACACTGAAGCTTTCTTT. Its translation is CASSQGSRDTEAFF.

J is TRBJ2-2 and V is TRBV28; TRBD2 is a possible D gene (5 bases). Germline CDR1 reads MDHEN; CDR2 reads SYDVKM. Trimming took 8 bases from V and 5 from J, leaving 12 bases between them. The CDR3 loop spans 13 amino acids. In nucleotides, the CDR3 is TGTGCCAGCGGAGCGGAATTTACCGGGGAGCTGTTTTTT. Translating gives CASGAEFTGELFF.

The chain carries TRBV9 and TRBJ1-3; D is ambiguous. Germline V lookup: CDR1 SGDLS, CDR2 YYNGEE. Trimming stripped 0 bases from V and 7 bases from J, with 14 bases between. CDR3 length: 15 residues. The CDR3 sequence is CASSVGLPVRNTIYF. CDR3 bases: TGTGCCAGCAGCGTAGGTCTCCCAGTCAGGAACACCATATATTTT.

In DNA, the CDR3 is TGTGCCAGCAGCTTGGGAGCAGGGTCGGCTAATGAAAAACTGTTTTTT. The encoded protein is CASSLGAGSANEKLFF. This chain joins TRBV5-4 and TRBJ1-4; possible D gene TRBD1, 5 bases. Trimming stripped 0 bases from V and 3 bases from J, with 12 bases between. The CDR3 covers 16 residues. CDR1 is SGHNT, CDR2 YYREEE, per germline (reference sequence).

This chain uses TRBV28 with TRBJ1-5; TRBD1 matches 9 bases. CDR1 is MDHEN, CDR2 SYDVKM, per germline. Trimming cost V 2 bases and J 4 bases; bases outside gene matches: 3. CDR3 length: 15 residues. The CDR3 reads CASSLRTGVNQPQHF. The CDR3 nucleotides read TGTGCCAGCAGTTTACGGACAGGGGTAAATCAGCCCCAGCATTTT.

This chain joins TRBV6-5 and TRBJ1-4; D remains ambiguous. This CDR3 comprises 16 residues. Trimming removed 4 bases at V and 4 bases at J, with 16 bases between. Per germline, CDR1 MNHEY and CDR2 SVGAGI. The CDR3 DNA follows: TGTGCCAGCAGTTCACGGTCACAGAGAATTAATGAAAAACTGTTTTTT. Its translation is CASSSRSQRINEKLFF.

This clone was seen once. The V gene is TRBV6-6, the J gene TRBJ2-5, with 7 bases lining up with TRBD1. The germline V gene has CDR1 MNHNY and CDR2 SVGAGI (reference sequence). With 8 bases clipped from V and 5 bases from J, the junction kept 8 bases outside the gene matches. This CDR3 spans 13 amino acids. The CDR3 nucleotides read TGTGCCAGCGTAAACAGGGGAGAGGAGACCCAGTACTTC. Its protein is CASVNRGEETQYF.

The gene calls are TRBV10-3 and TRBJ1-3; TRBD1 matches at 8 bases. The ends lost 4 bases at V and 0 bases at J; junction bases unmatched: 5. Germline V lookup: CDR1 ENHRY, CDR2 SYGVKD. This CDR3 has 16 residues. The CDR3 DNA follows: TGTGCCATCAGTGGGGCGACAGGGGCCTCTGGAAACACCATATATTTT. Translated, it gives CAISGATGASGNTIYF.

V usage is TRBV27 and J usage is TRBJ1-1; weak D call: TRBD1 (5 bases). CDR1 MNHEY and CDR2 SMNVEV come from the germline V gene (reference sequence). The CDR3 runs to 23 residues. V was pared by 1 base and J by 1 base, with 34 bases between. CDR3: CASSLWGGSWALPGGGANTEAFF. CDR3 nucleotides: TGTGCCAGCAGTTTATGGGGAGGGAGTTGGGCCCTGCCCGGGGGTGGTGCGAACACTGAAGCTTTCTTT.

The V gene is TRBV11-2, the J gene TRBJ1-1; D might be TRBD1 (6 bases). Germline V gives CDR1 SGHAT, CDR2 FQNNGV. CDR3 size: 14 residues. V was shortened by 3 bases and J by 4 bases, with 12 bases between the two germline ends. CDR3 sequence (DNA): TGTGCCAGCAGCTTGGTCAGGGGAGTCACTGAAGCTTTCTTT. This translates into CASSLVRGVTEAFF.

This sequence joins TRBV2 and TRBJ1-1, with 8 bases identical to TRBD1. From germline, CDR1 is SNHLY and CDR2 FYNNEI. This CDR3 region has 17 residues. The J segment lost 5 bases and the V segment lost 4 bases, leaving 15 bases of the junction unmatched. The CDR3 region has the DNA TGTGCCAGCAGTGTCGGACAGGGAATGGGCCTGGGAACTGAAGCTTTCTTT. It encodes CASSVGQGMGLGTEAFF.

V and J are TRBV7-9 and TRBJ2-4; D might be TRBD2 (5 bases). Trimming pared 1 base from V and 0 bases from J, leaving 10 bases between. Germline CDR1 and CDR2: SEHNR and FQNEAQ (reference sequence). The CDR3 length is 16 residues. Here the CDR3 reads CASSLEGGLAKNIQYF. The CDR3 nucleotides are TGTGCCAGCAGCTTAGAAGGCGGGTTAGCCAAAAACATTCAGTACTTC. The whole variable domain, filled in from reference TRBV7-9 and TRBJ2-4, reads DTGVSQNPRHKITKRGQNVTFRCDPISEHNRLYWYRQTLGQGPEFLTYFQNEAQLEKSRLLSDRFSAERPKGSFSTLEIQRTEQGDSAMYLCASSLEGGLAKNIQYFGAGTRLSVL.

This chain links TRBV5-6 with TRBJ2-6; 9 bases line up with TRBD1. J lost 4 bases, V lost 4 bases, and 9 bases had no gene match. The CDR3 covers 17 residues. CDR1 is SGHDT, CDR2 YYEEEE, per germline. The CDR3 reads CASSQFRDRAGANVLTF. The CDR3 coding sequence is TGTGCCAGCAGCCAATTCCGGGACAGGGCCGGGGCCAACGTCCTGACTTTC.

The V gene is TRBV5-1, the J gene TRBJ2-2; TRBD1 matches at 10 bases. The CDR3 sequence is 16 residues long. From germline, CDR1 is SGHRS and CDR2 YFSETQ. Trimming took 5 bases from V and 6 from J; bases not matched to a gene: 10. The CDR3 nucleotides are TGCGCCAGCAGAGGTACCGGGACAGGGGATTCCGGGGAGCTGTTTTTT. This codes for CASRGTGTGDSGELFF.

In its sample, this clone was seen a few times. The rearrangement links TRBV7-9 to TRBJ2-7, with D possibly being TRBD1 (5 bases). This CDR3 has 15 residues. The V gene's germline CDR1 is SEHNR and CDR2 FQNEAQ (reference sequence). The V and J ends lost 5 bases and 5 bases respectively, with 19 bases between them. The CDR3 nucleotides are TGTGCCAGCAGCCCGTTCCAGGGAATTTTGAACGAGCAGTACTTC. This gives the protein CASSPFQGILNEQYF.

J is TRBJ1-1 and V is TRBV7-3, with D possibly matching TRBD1 (5 bases). The V and J ends lost 2 bases and 1 base respectively, with 8 bases between them. Germline assignment: CDR1 SGHTA and CDR2 FQGTGA. The CDR3 has 14 amino acids. The CDR3 nucleotides are TGTGCCAGCAGCTTAGGACACGCGAACACTGAAGCTTTCTTT. Its protein product is CASSLGHANTEAFF.

This chain joins TRBV6-6 and TRBJ1-2; 9 positions agree with TRBD1. The germline CDR1 and CDR2 sequences are MNHNY and SVGAGI (reference sequence). After removal of 6 bases from V and 8 bases from J, the junction contained 7 bases not matched to a gene. This CDR3 spans 13 amino acids. CDR3: CASRPGTGFGYTF. The CDR3 DNA reads as TGTGCCAGCAGACCCGGGACAGGGTTCGGCTACACCTTC.

This clone was recorded only once. J is TRBJ2-5 and V is TRBV4-3; D remains unclear. CDR3 length: 16 amino acids. CDR1 and CDR2 from the germline V gene are LGHNA and YSLEER. V lost 2 bases and J 4 bases, leaving 17 bases between the germline ends. DNA of the CDR3: TGCGCCAGCAGCCAATCGACTCCCATTGAAGTAGAGACCCAGTACTTC. This gives the protein CASSQSTPIEVETQYF.

The J gene is TRBJ1-2, the V gene TRBV13; D is possibly TRBD1 (6 bases). The CDR3 sequence is 15 residues long. V was clipped by 3 bases and J by 2 bases, with 13 bases between them. Per germline, CDR1 PRHDT and CDR2 FYEKMQ (reference sequence). The CDR3 nucleotides are TGTGCCAGCAGCTTCGTCCGACAGGTCAACTATGGCTACACCTTC. It encodes CASSFVRQVNYGYTF. Full variable domain (outside the CDR3, taken from reference TRBV13 and TRBJ1-2): AAGVIQSPRHLIKEKRETATLKCYPIPRHDTVYWYQQGPGQDPQFLISFYEKMQSDKGSIPDRFSAQQFSDYHSELNMSSLELGDSALYFCASSFVRQVNYGYTFGSGTRLTVV.

The genes are TRBV6-1 and TRBJ2-7, with 9 bases fitting TRBD2. J was trimmed by 2 bases and V by 6 bases; bases with no gene match: 2. Germline V gene sequence: CDR1 MNHNS, CDR2 SASEGT. The CDR3 has 13 residues. The CDR3 here is CASRTSGTYEQYF. Here the CDR3 DNA reads TGTGCCAGCAGGACTAGCGGTACCTACGAGCAGTACTTC.

The chain combines TRBV6-5 with TRBJ1-2; tentatively, D is TRBD1 (6 bases). This CDR3 has 16 residues. V lost 0 bases and J 6 bases, leaving 17 bases between the germline ends. Per germline, CDR1 MNHEY and CDR2 SVGAGI. The DNA for the CDR3 is TGTGCCAGCAGTTACTCGATCCGGGGGGCTTTGGATGGCTACACCTTC. This sequence encodes CASSYSIRGALDGYTF.

This chain joins TRBV30 and TRBJ1-1; perhaps TRBD1 as D (5 bases). With 3 bases removed from V and 3 bases from J, the gap between germline ends came to 11 bases. CDR1 is GTSNPN and CDR2 is SVGIG in the germline V gene (reference sequence). The CDR3 runs to 13 residues. The CDR3 is CAWRSRAHTEAFF. CDR3 bases: TGTGCCTGGAGGTCCAGGGCTCACACTGAAGCTTTCTTT.